The subject of this entry is one TCR beta chain. The record originates from a study of blood T cell repertoires in COVID-19. Produced via immunoSEQ multiplex PCR; TCRdb's table is partial and in-frame only. The data show approximately 340,000 clones, with roughly 87% seen just once and approximately 9.4% held by the top ten. The receptor's source is a man aged 25 to 45 with COVID-19, enrolled during active disease. The sample taken for sequencing was peripheral blood.

For the CDR3, the DNA is TGTGCCAGCAGCCAAGCCACAGGAGTGTGGACCGGGGAGCTGTTTTTT. The encoded protein is CASSQATGVWTGELFF. The V call is TRBV4-2, the J call TRBJ2-2, with D perhaps TRBD1 (5 bases). Trimming left V 1 base short and J 5 bases short, with 14 bases between. This CDR3 has 16 amino acids. The V gene's germline CDR1 is LGHNA and CDR2 YNFKEQ.